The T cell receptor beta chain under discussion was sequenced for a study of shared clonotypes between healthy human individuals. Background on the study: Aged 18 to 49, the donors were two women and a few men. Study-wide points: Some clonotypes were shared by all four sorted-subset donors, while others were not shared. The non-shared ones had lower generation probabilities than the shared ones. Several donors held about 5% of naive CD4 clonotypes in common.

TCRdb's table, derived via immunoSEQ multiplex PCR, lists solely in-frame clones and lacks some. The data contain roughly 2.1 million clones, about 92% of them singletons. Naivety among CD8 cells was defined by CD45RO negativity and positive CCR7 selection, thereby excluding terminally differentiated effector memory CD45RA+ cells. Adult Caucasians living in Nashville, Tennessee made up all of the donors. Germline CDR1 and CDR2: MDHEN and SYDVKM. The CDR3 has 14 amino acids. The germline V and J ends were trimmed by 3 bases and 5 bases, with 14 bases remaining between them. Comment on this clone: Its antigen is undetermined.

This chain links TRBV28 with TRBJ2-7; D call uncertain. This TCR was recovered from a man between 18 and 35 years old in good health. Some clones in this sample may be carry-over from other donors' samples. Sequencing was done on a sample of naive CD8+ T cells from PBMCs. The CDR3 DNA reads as TGTGCCAGCAGTTTGCCCGGCTTGCCTAACGAGCAGTACTTC. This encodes CASSLPGLPNEQYF.